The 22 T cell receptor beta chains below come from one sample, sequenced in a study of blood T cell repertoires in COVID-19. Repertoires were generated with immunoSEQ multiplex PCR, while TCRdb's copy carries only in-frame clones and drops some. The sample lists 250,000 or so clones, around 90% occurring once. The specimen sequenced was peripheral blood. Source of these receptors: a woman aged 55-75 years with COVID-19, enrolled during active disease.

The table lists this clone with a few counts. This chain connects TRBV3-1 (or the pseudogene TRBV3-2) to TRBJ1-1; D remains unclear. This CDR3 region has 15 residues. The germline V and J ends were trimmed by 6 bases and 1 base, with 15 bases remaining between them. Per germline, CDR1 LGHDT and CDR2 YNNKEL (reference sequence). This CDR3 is CASSPGRSRNTEAFF. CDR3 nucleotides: TGTGCCAGCAGTCCCGGTCGATCTCGGAACACTGAAGCTTTCTTT.

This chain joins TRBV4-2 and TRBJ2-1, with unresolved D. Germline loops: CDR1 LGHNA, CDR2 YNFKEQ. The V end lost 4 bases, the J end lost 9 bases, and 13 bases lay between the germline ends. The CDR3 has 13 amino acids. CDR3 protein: CASSLPGRSEQFF. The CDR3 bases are TGTGCCAGCAGCCTCCCTGGTCGGAGTGAGCAGTTCTTC.

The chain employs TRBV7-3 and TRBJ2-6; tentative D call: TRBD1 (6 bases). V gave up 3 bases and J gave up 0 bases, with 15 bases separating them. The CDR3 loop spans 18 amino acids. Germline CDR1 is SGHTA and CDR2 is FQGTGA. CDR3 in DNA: TGTGCCAGCAGCTTCTTATTTCCAGGGGTCTCTGGGGCCAACGTCCTGACTTTC. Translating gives CASSFLFPGVSGANVLTF.

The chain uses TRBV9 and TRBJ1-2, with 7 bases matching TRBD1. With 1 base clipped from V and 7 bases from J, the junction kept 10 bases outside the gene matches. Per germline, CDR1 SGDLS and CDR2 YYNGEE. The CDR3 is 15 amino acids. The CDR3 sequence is CASSVRTTGLSGYTF. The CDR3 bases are TGTGCCAGCAGCGTACGAACGACAGGGCTCAGTGGCTACACCTTC. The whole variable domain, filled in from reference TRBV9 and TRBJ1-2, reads DSGVTQTPKHLITATGQRVTLRCSPRSGDLSVYWYQQSLDQGLQFLIQYYNGEERAKGNILERFSAQQFPDLHSELNLSSLELGDSALYFCASSVRTTGLSGYTFGSGTRLTVV.

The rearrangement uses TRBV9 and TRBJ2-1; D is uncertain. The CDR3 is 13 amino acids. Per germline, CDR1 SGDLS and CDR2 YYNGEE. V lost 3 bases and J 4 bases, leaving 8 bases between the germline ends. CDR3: CASSAPEYNEQFF. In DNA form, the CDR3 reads TGTGCCAGCAGCGCGCCGGAGTACAATGAGCAGTTCTTC.

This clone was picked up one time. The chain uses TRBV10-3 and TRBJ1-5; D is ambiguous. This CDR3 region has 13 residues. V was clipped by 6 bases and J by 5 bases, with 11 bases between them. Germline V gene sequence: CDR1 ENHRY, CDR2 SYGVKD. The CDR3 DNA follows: TGTGCCATCAGAGCCCTACCTGATCAGCCCCAGCATTTT. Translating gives CAIRALPDQPQHF.

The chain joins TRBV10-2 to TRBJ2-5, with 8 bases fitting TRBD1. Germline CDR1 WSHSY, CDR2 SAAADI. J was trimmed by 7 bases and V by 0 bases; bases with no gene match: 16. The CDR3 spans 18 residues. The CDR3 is CASSESFGTGALRGTQYF. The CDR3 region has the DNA TGCGCCAGCAGTGAGTCCTTTGGGACAGGAGCCCTCCGTGGGACCCAGTACTTC.

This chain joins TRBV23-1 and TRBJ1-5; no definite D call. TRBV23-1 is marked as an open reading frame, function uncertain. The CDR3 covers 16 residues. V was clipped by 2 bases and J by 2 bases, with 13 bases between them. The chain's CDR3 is CASSQRGEPGNQPQHF. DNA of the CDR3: TGCGCCAGCAGTCAACGCGGGGAGCCGGGCAATCAGCCCCAGCATTTT.

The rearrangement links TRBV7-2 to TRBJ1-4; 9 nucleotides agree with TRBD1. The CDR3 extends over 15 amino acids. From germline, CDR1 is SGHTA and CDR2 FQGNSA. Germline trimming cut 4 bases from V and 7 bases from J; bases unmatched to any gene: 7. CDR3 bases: TGTGCCAGCAGCTCCAGACAGGGGGTTAGTGAAAAACTGTTTTTT. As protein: CASSSRQGVSEKLFF.

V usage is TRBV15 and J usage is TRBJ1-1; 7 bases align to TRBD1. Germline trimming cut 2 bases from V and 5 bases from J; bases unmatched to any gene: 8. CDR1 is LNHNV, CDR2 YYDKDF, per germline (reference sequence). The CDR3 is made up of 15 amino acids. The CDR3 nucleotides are TGTGCCACCAGCAGAACCAGACAGGGCTGGACTGAAGCTTTCTTT. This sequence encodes CATSRTRQGWTEAFF.

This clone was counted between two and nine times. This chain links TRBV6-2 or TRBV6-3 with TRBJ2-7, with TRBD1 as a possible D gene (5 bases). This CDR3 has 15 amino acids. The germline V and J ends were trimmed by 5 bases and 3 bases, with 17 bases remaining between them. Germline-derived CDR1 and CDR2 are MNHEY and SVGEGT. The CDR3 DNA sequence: TGTGCCAGCAGTGACCGACAGAGTGTAGTCTACGAGCAGTACTTC. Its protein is CASSDRQSVVYEQYF.

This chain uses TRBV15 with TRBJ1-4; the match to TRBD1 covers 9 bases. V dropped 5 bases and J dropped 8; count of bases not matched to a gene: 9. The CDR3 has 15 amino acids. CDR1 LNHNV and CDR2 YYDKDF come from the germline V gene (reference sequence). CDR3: CATSDPGQGSEKLFF. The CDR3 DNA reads TGTGCCACCAGCGATCCGGGACAGGGTTCGGAAAAACTGTTTTTT.

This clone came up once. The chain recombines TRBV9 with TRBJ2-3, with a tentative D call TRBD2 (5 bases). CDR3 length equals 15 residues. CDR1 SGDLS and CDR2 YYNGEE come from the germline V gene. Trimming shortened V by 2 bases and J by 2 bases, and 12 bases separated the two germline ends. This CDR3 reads CASSVSSGSTDTQYF. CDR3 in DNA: TGTGCCAGCAGCGTTTCCAGCGGCTCCACAGATACGCAGTATTTT.

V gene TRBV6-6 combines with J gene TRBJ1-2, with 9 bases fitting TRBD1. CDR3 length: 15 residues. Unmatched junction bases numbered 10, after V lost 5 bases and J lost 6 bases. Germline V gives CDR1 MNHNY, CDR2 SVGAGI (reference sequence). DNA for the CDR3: TGTGCCAGCAGTCAACCGGGACAGGGTGACAATGGCTACACCTTC. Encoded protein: CASSQPGQGDNGYTF.

The CDR3 sequence: CASSMGRGETQYF. DNA for the CDR3: TGTGCCAGTAGTATGGGGAGGGGGGAGACCCAGTACTTC. The genes are TRBV19 and TRBJ2-5; possible D gene TRBD2, 7 bases. Trimming took 3 bases from V and 5 from J, leaving 10 bases between them. Germline CDR1 and CDR2: LNHDA and SQIVND (reference sequence). CDR3 length: 13 amino acids.

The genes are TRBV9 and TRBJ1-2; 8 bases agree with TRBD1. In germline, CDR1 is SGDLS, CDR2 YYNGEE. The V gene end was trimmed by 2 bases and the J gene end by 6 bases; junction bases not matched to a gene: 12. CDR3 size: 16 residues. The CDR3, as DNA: TGTGCCAGCAGCGTGGACGGACAGGGTAGGTTCCATGGCTACACCTTC. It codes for CASSVDGQGRFHGYTF.

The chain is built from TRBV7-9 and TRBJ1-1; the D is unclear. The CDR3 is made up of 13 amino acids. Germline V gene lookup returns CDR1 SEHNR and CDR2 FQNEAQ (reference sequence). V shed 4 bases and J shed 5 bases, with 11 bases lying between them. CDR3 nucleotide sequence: TGTGCCAGCAGCTCGGTAAGAGGAACTGAAGCTTTCTTT. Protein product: CASSSVRGTEAFF.

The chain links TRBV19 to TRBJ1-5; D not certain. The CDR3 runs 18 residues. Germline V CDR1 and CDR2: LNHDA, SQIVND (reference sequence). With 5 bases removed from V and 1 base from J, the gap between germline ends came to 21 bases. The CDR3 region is CASSLLRRDSSSNQPQHF. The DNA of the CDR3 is TGTGCCAGTAGTCTCCTGCGGAGGGATTCATCGAGCAATCAGCCCCAGCATTTT. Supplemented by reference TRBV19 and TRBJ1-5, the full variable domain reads DGGITQSPKYLFRKEGQNVTLSCEQNLNHDAMYWYRQDPGQGLRLIYYSQIVNDFQKGDIAEGYSVSREKKESFPLTVTSAQKNPTAFYLCASSLLRRDSSSNQPQHFGDGTRLSIL.

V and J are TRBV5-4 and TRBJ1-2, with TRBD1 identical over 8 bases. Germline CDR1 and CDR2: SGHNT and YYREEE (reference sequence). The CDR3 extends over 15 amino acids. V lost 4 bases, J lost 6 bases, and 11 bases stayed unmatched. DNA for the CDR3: TGTGCCAGCAGCCCGCGGACAGGGAAATTGGATGGCTACACCTTC. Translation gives CASSPRTGKLDGYTF.

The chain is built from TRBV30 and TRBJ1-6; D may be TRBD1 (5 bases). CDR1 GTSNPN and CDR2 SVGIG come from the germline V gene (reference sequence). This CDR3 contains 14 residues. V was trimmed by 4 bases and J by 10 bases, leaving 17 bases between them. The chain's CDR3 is CAWTVGGPHSPLHF. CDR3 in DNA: TGTGCCTGGACCGTCGGGGGACCCCACTCACCCCTCCACTTT.

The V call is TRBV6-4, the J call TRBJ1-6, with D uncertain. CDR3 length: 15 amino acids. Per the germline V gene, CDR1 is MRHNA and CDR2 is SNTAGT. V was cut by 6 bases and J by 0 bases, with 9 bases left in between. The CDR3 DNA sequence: TGTGCCAGCAGAGTACAGAGCTCCTATAATTCACCCCTCCACTTT. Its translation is CASRVQSSYNSPLHF.

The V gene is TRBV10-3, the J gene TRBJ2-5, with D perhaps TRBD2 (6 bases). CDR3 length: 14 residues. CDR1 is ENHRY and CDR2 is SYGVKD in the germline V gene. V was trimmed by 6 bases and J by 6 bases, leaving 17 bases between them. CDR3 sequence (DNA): TGTGCCATCAGCCGGGAGCACCCAAGCCAGACCCAGTACTTC. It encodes CAISREHPSQTQYF.